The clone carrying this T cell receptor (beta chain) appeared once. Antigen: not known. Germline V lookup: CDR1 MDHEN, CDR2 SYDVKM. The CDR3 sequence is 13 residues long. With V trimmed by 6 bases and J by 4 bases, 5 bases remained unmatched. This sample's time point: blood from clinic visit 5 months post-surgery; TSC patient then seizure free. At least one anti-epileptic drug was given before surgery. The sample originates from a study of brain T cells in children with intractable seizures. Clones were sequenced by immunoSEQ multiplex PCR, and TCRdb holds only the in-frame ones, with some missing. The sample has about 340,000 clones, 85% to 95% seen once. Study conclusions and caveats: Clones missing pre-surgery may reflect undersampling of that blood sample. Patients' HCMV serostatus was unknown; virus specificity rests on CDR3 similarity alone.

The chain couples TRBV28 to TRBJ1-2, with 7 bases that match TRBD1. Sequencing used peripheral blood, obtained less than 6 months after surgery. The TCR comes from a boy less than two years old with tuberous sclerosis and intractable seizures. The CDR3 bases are TGTGCCAGCAGCTCGACAGGGACCTATGGCTACACCTTC. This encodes CASSSTGTYGYTF.